This T cell receptor beta chain was recovered during a study of blood T cells in healthy people across ages. Across the study: Template switching recovered approximately one barcoded beta molecule for every two T cells.

CDR1 and CDR2 from the germline V gene are SNHLY and FYNNEI. CDR3 length: 13 residues. V gave up 4 bases and J gave up 7 bases; unmatched junction bases: 1. Details on this clonotype: The antigen is not known.

A second 7 to 11 cycle PCR used barcoded and J-beta primers. TCRdb redid the calling of the 5' RACE reads with MiXCR, one entry per CDR3 protein. The sample includes about 780,000 distinct CDR3 sequences, about a quarter of them seen just once. Study results and caveats: Long-lived and aged donors differed, with more naive CD4+ cells and higher diversity in the long-lived.

The data also belong to a second study, concerning T cells of mothers and their children. This second study says: Slightly, though not significantly, more overlap was seen in related than in unrelated mother-child pairs.

V is TRBV2 and J is TRBJ1-6; 7 bases agree with TRBD1. This TCR derives from a boy younger than 18 in good health. The source material was blood. The CDR3 reads CASSGGQNSPLHF. The CDR3 region has the DNA TGTGCCAGCAGTGGGGGACAGAATTCACCCCTCCACTTT.